The 3 T cell receptor beta chains in this list originate from one sample, sequenced in a study of blood T cell repertoires in COVID-19. The data were produced by immunoSEQ multiplex PCR, yet TCRdb's version contains in-frame clones alone and is incomplete. In the table there are approximately 460,000 clones, about 88% of which are singletons. The material sequenced was peripheral blood. These receptors were collected from a man younger than 30 with COVID-19, enrolled during active disease.

V usage is TRBV2 and J usage is TRBJ2-2, with D hard to call. With 6 bases removed from V and 4 bases from J, the gap between germline ends came to 15 bases. The germline CDR1 and CDR2 sequences are SNHLY and FYNNEI. This CDR3 is built from 15 residues. CDR3 coding DNA: TGTGCCAGCAGGGAGAGACCCGACCCCACCGGGGAGCTGTTTTTT. This sequence encodes CASRERPDPTGELFF.

The V call is TRBV6-5, the J call TRBJ2-5; D may be TRBD1 (6 bases). The V gene lost 6 bases and the J gene lost 2 bases, with 13 bases spanning the gap. Germline V lookup: CDR1 MNHEY, CDR2 SVGAGI. The CDR3 runs to 14 residues. The CDR3 DNA sequence: TGTGCCAGCAGCCCCGGGACACTTCAAGAGACCCAGTACTTC. Residues: CASSPGTLQETQYF.

The chain is built from TRBV6-5 and TRBJ1-3; 8 nucleotides match TRBD1. Germline trimming cut 10 bases from V and 16 bases from J; bases unmatched to any gene: 12. Germline V gene data show CDR1 as MNHEY and CDR2 as SVGAGI. The CDR3 spans 11 residues. The CDR3 sequence is CATRQGRSSYF. CDR3 nucleotides: TGTGCCACAAGACAGGGGCGTTCCTCTTATTTT.